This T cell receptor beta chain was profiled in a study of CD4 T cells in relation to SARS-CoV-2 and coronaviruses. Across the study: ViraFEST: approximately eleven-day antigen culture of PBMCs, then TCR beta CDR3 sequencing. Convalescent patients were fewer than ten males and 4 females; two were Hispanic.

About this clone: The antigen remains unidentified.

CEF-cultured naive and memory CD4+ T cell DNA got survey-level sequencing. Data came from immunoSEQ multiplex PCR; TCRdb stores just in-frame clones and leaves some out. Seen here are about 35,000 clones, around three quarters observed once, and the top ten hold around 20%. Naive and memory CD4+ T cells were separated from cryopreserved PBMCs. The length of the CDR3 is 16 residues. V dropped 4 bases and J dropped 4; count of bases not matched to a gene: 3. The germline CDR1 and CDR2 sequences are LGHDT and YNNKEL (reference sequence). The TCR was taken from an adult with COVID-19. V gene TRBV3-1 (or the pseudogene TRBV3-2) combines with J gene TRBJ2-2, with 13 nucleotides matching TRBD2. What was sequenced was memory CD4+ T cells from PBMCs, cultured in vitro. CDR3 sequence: CASSLWTSGSTGELFF. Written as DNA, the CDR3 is TGTGCCAGCAGCCTCTGGACTAGCGGGAGCACCGGGGAGCTGTTTTTT.